This is a list of T cell receptor beta chains from one sample in a study of human T cells and chemical hapten exposure. TCRdb called the RACE reads again in MiXCR, with one record for every CDR3 protein. The sample contains about 58,000 distinct CDR3 sequences, roughly 12% of which appear only once. This material consisted of whole blood, taken in connection with sensitization to the hapten diphenylcyclopropenone (DPC). The receptors were sampled from a man aged 25 to 40 with alopecia areata. Some clones in this sample may be carry-over from other donors' samples. Each CDR3 is given with its conserved first and last residue. The D gene is left open where the match is weak. Expanded clones are given a class, and other clones once, few, many or no size at all.

-,many,TRBV12-3/TRBV12-4,14,TRBJ2-7,TGTGCCAGCAGTTTAGGTGTCAAAGCCTACGAGCAGTACTTC,CASSLGVKAYEQYF
-,once,TRBV6-5,17,TRBJ1-5,TGTGCCAGCAGACCAATCGGCAGGGCTAATAGCAATCAGCCCCAGCATTTT,CASRPIGRANSNQPQHF
-,many,TRBV4-1,14,TRBJ2-5,TGCGCCAGCAGCCACCTGGGGAACGGTGAGACCCAGTACTTC,CASSHLGNGETQYF
TRBD1,-,TRBV5-5,14,TRBJ1-2,TGTGCCAGCAGCTCTTCTTGGACAGGGGATGGCTACACCTTC,CASSSSWTGDGYTF
-,many,TRBV6-5,15,TRBJ1-1,TGTGCCAGCAGTTACTCGAGGGGGGCGAGGACTGAAGCTTTCTTT,CASSYSRGARTEAFF
-,many,TRBV12-3/TRBV12-4,15,TRBJ1-5,TGTGCCAGCAGGGCACAGGGAACCAGCAATCAGCCCCAGCATTTT,CASRAQGTSNQPQHF
TRBD1,-,TRBV9,15,TRBJ2-5,TGTGCCAGCAGCGTAGGAGAGGGGGCCGGGGAGACCCAGTACTTC,CASSVGEGAGETQYF
TRBD2,-,TRBV4-2,16,TRBJ2-3,TGTGCCAGCAGCCAAGAAGGAAGCGGGGGGGCAGATACGCAGTATTTT,CASSQEGSGGADTQYF
-,-,TRBV12-3/TRBV12-4,15,TRBJ2-3,TGTGCCAGCAGTCCCCGGGCCTCAACGGGGAATACGCAGTATTTT,CASSPRASTGNTQYF
-,-,TRBV7-2,12,TRBJ2-7,TGTGCCAGCAGCTTCCCATTTTACGAGCAGTACTTC,CASSFPFYEQYF
-,few,TRBV20-1,13,TRBJ2-7,TGCAGTGCTAGTTCCAGACAATCGAGCGAGCAGTACTTC,CSASSRQSSEQYF
-,many,TRBV5-1,14,TRBJ1-3,TGCGCCAGCAGCCCGGACAGTTCTGGAAACACCATATATTTT,CASSPDSSGNTIYF
-,few,TRBV28,13,TRBJ1-1,TGTGCCAGCAGTTTAGTGCGGGGGAGACGAGCTTTCTTT,CASSLVRGRRAFF
-,many,TRBV14,14,TRBJ2-1,TGTGCCAGCAGCCAGTTAGGATTTCGCAATGAGCAGTTCTTC,CASSQLGFRNEQFF
TRBD1,many,TRBV3-1,19,TRBJ2-7,TGTGCCAGCAGCCAAGATGGGGGGACAGGGGGCCCTAACTCCTACGAGCAGTACTTC,CASSQDGGTGGPNSYEQYF
-,few,TRBV5-1,14,TRBJ2-1,TGCGCCAGCAGCTTTGGGGGGCTGGACAATGAGCAGTTCTTC,CASSFGGLDNEQFF
-,many,TRBV11-1,16,TRBJ2-6,TGTGCCAGCAGCTTAAGAACGGGGCGTGGGGCCAACGTCCTGACTTTC,CASSLRTGRGANVLTF
-,-,TRBV5-1,17,TRBJ1-4,TGCGCCAGCAGCCGAGGATATATGGGGTGGGACAATGAAAAACTGTTTTTT,CASSRGYMGWDNEKLFF
-,many,TRBV7-9,14,TRBJ2-2,TGTGCCAGCAGCCGATTACAGGGTACCGGGGAGCTGTTTTTT,CASSRLQGTGELFF
-,many,TRBV28,14,TRBJ1-1,TGTGCCAGCAGTTTATATGCGGTCGACACTGAAGCTTTCTTT,CASSLYAVDTEAFF
-,-,TRBV7-9,14,TRBJ1-5,TGTGCCAGCAGCTTTAACCAGGAAAATCAGCCCCAGCATTTT,CASSFNQENQPQHF
TRBD2,many,TRBV20-1,17,TRBJ2-5,TGCAGTGCGGGAGCCGGGACTAGCGGGGGGGCCGCAGAGACCCAGTACTTC,CSAGAGTSGGAAETQYF
-,few,TRBV9,14,TRBJ1-1,TGTGCCAGCAGCGCAGGGATGTTGAACACTGAAGCTTTCTTT,CASSAGMLNTEAFF
-,many,TRBV7-9,12,TRBJ2-2,TGTTCCAGCAGCTTATTGGTCGGGGAGCTGTTTTTT,CSSSLLVGELFF
TRBD1,few,TRBV19,15,TRBJ1-4,TGTGCCAGTAGTGCCCCGGGACAGCTTAATGAAAAACTGTTTTTT,CASSAPGQLNEKLFF
-,many,TRBV6-1,14,TRBJ1-2,TGTGCCAGCAGTGAGGTCGGCTCTAACTATGGCTACACCTTC,CASSEVGSNYGYTF
-,many,TRBV6-6,12,TRBJ1-1,TGTGCCAGCACCCACTCGAACACTGAAGCTTTCTTT,CASTHSNTEAFF
-,many,TRBV9,13,TRBJ1-1,TGTGCCAGCAGGGGCAGGCTGAACACTGAAGCTTTCTTT,CASRGRLNTEAFF
-,many,TRBV4-2,16,TRBJ1-6,TGTGCCAGCAGCCAAGATCTATGGGGACCCGGATCACCCCTCCACTTT,CASSQDLWGPGSPLHF
-,many,TRBV18,12,TRBJ1-5,TGTGCCAGCTCAGATCGGCATCAGCCCCAGCATTTT,CASSDRHQPQHF
TRBD1,-,TRBV7-3,15,TRBJ2-7,TGTGCCAGCAGCTCAATAGGGACAGGTCTGCACGAGCAGTACTTC,CASSSIGTGLHEQYF
-,-,TRBV20-1,16,TRBJ2-2,TGCAGTGCTAGAGAGGTGGTACGGATGAACACCGGGGAGCTGTTTTTT,CSAREVVRMNTGELFF
TRBD1,few,TRBV5-5,17,TRBJ1-1,TGTGCCAGCAGCTTGCTCCCGACAGGGGGCATGTTCACTGAAGCTTTCTTT,CASSLLPTGGMFTEAFF
TRBD1,many,TRBV20-1,14,TRBJ2-3,TGCAGTGCTAGAGGAGGACAGGGAAGAGATACGCAGTATTTT,CSARGGQGRDTQYF
-,few,TRBV7-2,16,TRBJ1-6,TGTGCCAGCAGCTTAGCGGGGGCGGGAAATAATTCACCCCTCCACTTT,CASSLAGAGNNSPLHF